A selection of T cell receptor beta chains follows, all from one sample in a study of human T cells and chemical hapten exposure. TCRdb re-called the RACE reads with MiXCR, one entry per CDR3 protein. There are around 110,000 distinct CDR3 sequences in the sample; about an eighth occur only once, and around 1.5% lies in the top ten. Sample: whole blood, taken in connection with sensitization to the hapten diphenylcyclopropenone (DPC). Receptors were obtained from a woman aged 45-59 years with alopecia areata. Some clones in this sample may be carry-over from other donors' samples. CDR3s include the opening cysteine and the closing phenylalanine or tryptophan. The D gene is left open where the match is weak. Where a row states a size, it is once, few, many or the class of an expanded clone; other rows omit it.

size,V,J,D,CDR3,DNA
once,TRBV5-5,TRBJ1-2,TRBD1,CASSLAIRDSYGYTF,TGTGCCAGCAGCTTGGCTATCCGGGACAGCTATGGCTACACCTTC
-,TRBV20-1,TRBJ1-4,-,CSARGGTLGEKLFF,TGCAGTGCTAGAGGTGGGACCCTAGGTGAAAAACTGTTTTTT
-,TRBV7-9,TRBJ2-1,-,CASTPLNEQFF,TGTGCCAGCACCCCTCTCAATGAGCAGTTCTTC
few,TRBV12-5,TRBJ1-2,-,CASGSEGPGTDGYTF,TGTGCTAGTGGCTCCGAGGGGCCAGGGACGGATGGCTACACCTTC
-,TRBV7-6,TRBJ2-7,-,CASSSQEGVKYEQYF,TGTGCCAGCAGCTCCCAGGAGGGAGTTAAGTACGAGCAGTACTTC
many,TRBV6-5,TRBJ1-1,TRBD1,CASSQGAEAFF,TGTGCCAGCAGTCAGGGGGCTGAGGCTTTCTTT
few,TRBV2,TRBJ1-5,TRBD1,CASRGQGNQPQHF,TGTGCCAGCAGGGGACAGGGTAACCAGCCCCAGCATTTT
many,TRBV18,TRBJ1-5,-,CASSRGEDQPQHF,TGTGCCAGCTCACGAGGGGAGGATCAGCCCCAGCATTTT
few,TRBV7-9,TRBJ2-1,TRBD2,CASSLAVTGGDEQFF,TGTGCCAGCAGCTTAGCGGTAACGGGAGGGGATGAGCAGTTCTTC
many,TRBV29-1,TRBJ2-5,TRBD1,CSVWTGRETQYF,TGCAGCGTCTGGACAGGGAGGGAGACCCAGTACTTC
-,TRBV28,TRBJ1-4,-,CAARERDEKLFF,TGTGCCGCCCGAGAGCGTGATGAAAAACTGTTTTTT
many,TRBV6-2/TRBV6-3,TRBJ1-5,-,CASSYNWGGGQPQHF,TGTGCCAGCAGTTACAACTGGGGCGGAGGACAGCCCCAGCATTTT
many,TRBV28,TRBJ2-4,-,CASRTGPFRQYF,TGTGCCAGCAGGACGGGGCCATTTCGTCAGTACTTC
many,TRBV7-8,TRBJ1-1,-,CASGSPWNTEAFF,TGTGCCAGCGGTTCTCCCTGGAACACTGAAGCTTTCTTT
few,TRBV20-1,TRBJ2-2,-,CSARRAGRWNTGELFF,TGCAGTGCTAGACGGGCCGGGCGGTGGAACACCGGGGAGCTGTTTTTT
many,TRBV11-2,TRBJ2-7,TRBD2,CASSAIRTSGPTSGHEQYF,TGTGCCAGCAGCGCAATCCGGACTAGCGGACCTACCTCGGGCCACGAGCAGTACTTC
-,TRBV4-3,TRBJ2-7,TRBD2,CASSQGAAGVKYEQYF,TGCGCCAGCAGCCAAGGGGCGGCGGGGGTAAAGTACGAGCAGTACTTC
many,TRBV20-1,TRBJ2-1,TRBD2,CSARVAGGPETRGQFF,TGCAGTGCTAGGGTTGCGGGGGGTCCCGAAACTAGAGGGCAGTTCTTC
few,TRBV5-1,TRBJ2-5,TRBD2,CASSLSSGSRAGETQYF,TGCGCCAGCAGCTTGAGTAGCGGGAGCAGGGCCGGGGAGACCCAGTACTTC
many,TRBV12-3/TRBV12-4,TRBJ2-2,TRBD1,CASRTHRGANTGELFF,TGTGCCAGCAGGACCCACAGGGGCGCGAACACCGGGGAGCTGTTTTTT
-,TRBV7-2,TRBJ1-5,-,CASSYWTGDQPQHF,TGTGCCAGCAGTTACTGGACGGGCGATCAGCCCCAGCATTTT
many,TRBV5-1,TRBJ2-1,-,CASSFPPPQGPQGHYNEQFF,TGCGCCAGCAGCTTTCCGCCCCCACAGGGTCCCCAGGGACACTACAATGAGCAGTTCTTC
-,TRBV6-5,TRBJ2-1,TRBD2,CASSALAGPNQKQFF,TGTGCCAGCAGTGCTCTAGCGGGACCTAATCAAAAGCAGTTCTTC
few,TRBV28,TRBJ1-2,-,CASSLGDGYTF,TGTGCCAGCAGTTTAGGGGATGGCTACACCTTC
many,TRBV29-1,TRBJ1-1,-,CSVVGFSTEAFF,TGCAGCGTTGTCGGGTTCAGCACTGAAGCTTTCTTT
many,TRBV5-1,TRBJ2-1,-,CASSAQAGTPNNEQFF,TGCGCCAGCAGCGCTCAGGCGGGGACACCTAACAATGAGCAGTTCTTC
many,TRBV12-3/TRBV12-4,TRBJ1-6,-,CASSFKTGDLAALHF,TGTGCCAGCAGTTTTAAGACCGGGGACCTGGCGGCCCTCCACTTT
-,TRBV11-2,TRBJ2-7,-,CASTLRGRVDYEQYF,TGTGCCAGCACTCTGAGAGGCCGGGTCGACTACGAGCAGTACTTC
many,TRBV2,TRBJ1-2,TRBD1,CASSSTGRIGYTF,TGTGCCAGCAGCTCGACAGGGAGGATTGGCTACACCTTC
few,TRBV24-1,TRBJ2-3,TRBD1,CATSDRRQGAFTDTQYF,TGTGCCACCAGTGACCGTCGACAGGGGGCCTTCACAGATACGCAGTATTTT
-,TRBV5-1,TRBJ1-6,TRBD1,CASSSGTDSPLHF,TGCGCCAGCAGCTCCGGGACAGATTCACCCCTCCACTTT
-,TRBV12-3/TRBV12-4,TRBJ1-4,TRBD1,CASGRQGAREKLFF,TGTGCCAGCGGTAGACAGGGGGCTAGGGAAAAACTGTTTTTT
-,TRBV5-1,TRBJ2-7,TRBD2,CASSLTSGTPSYEQYF,TGCGCCAGCAGCTTAACTAGCGGGACTCCATCCTACGAGCAGTACTTC
few,TRBV11-1,TRBJ2-7,-,CASSLTGTGTYEQYF,TGTGCCAGCAGCCTCACAGGGACCGGTACCTACGAGCAGTACTTC
-,TRBV7-7,TRBJ2-2,-,CASSLAPRGLAGELFF,TGTGCTAGCAGCTTAGCGCCACGGGGGTTAGCCGGGGAGCTGTTTTTT
many,TRBV28,TRBJ1-2,-,CASSFSGTNYGYTF,TGTGCCAGCAGTTTTTCCGGCACTAACTATGGCTACACCTTC
-,TRBV12-3/TRBV12-4,TRBJ2-1,TRBD1,CASSPRQGVRNEQFF,TGTGCCAGCAGCCCAAGACAGGGGGTTCGCAATGAGCAGTTCTTC
-,TRBV12-3/TRBV12-4,TRBJ1-5,-,CASSGGAGRDLQPQHF,TGTGCCAGCAGTGGGGGAGCGGGTCGGGACTTGCAGCCCCAGCATTTT
few,TRBV4-3,TRBJ2-7,-,CASSQADSSSYEQYF,TGCGCCAGCAGCCAAGCGGACAGCAGCTCCTACGAGCAGTACTTC
few,TRBV20-1,TRBJ2-7,TRBD1,CSAINHDKNPGQRNEQYF,TGCAGTGCTATAAACCATGACAAAAACCCGGGACAGCGAAACGAGCAGTACTTC
few,TRBV5-6,TRBJ1-1,-,CASSFLPTGGTEAFF,TGTGCCAGCAGCTTTCTCCCGACAGGAGGGACTGAAGCTTTCTTT
many,TRBV29-1,TRBJ2-7,-,CSAEGGGYEQYF,TGCAGCGCCGAGGGGGGAGGGTACGAGCAGTACTTC